This entry features one TCR beta chain sequence. Antigen specificity is unknown. The sample originates from a study of T cells in localized non-small cell lung cancer. Overall study findings and caveats: A median of about 50 clones ranked among the top 100 in tumor appeared in adjacent lung. Uninvolved adjacent lung showed the highest T cell clonality, exceeding tumor. Only one tumor region was sequenced, so heterogeneity remains possible. Higher blood T cell density tracked longer overall survival.

Using immunoSEQ multiplex PCR, the repertoire was profiled, and TCRdb retains in-frame clones only, with some absent. The sample yields tens of thousands of clones, approximately 87% seen once. The V gene's germline CDR1 is LGHNT and CDR2 FRNRAP. CDR3 length equals 14 residues. V gave up 5 bases and J gave up 1 base, with 9 bases separating them. This clonotype was obtained from a woman between 40 and 69 years old with stage I lung adenocarcinoma. The sample consisted of peripheral blood, taken before any cancer treatment. The V call is TRBV12-5, the J call TRBJ1-3; D might be TRBD1 (6 bases). This chain's CDR3 is CASGEQGSGNTIYF. DNA for the CDR3: TGTGCTAGTGGTGAACAGGGATCTGGAAACACCATATATTTT.